The text below deals with one T cell receptor beta chain. Its antigen remains unknown. The entry originates in a study of cytomegalovirus exposure and HLA in healthy donors. The CDR3 consists of 19 residues. The V end lost 7 bases, the J end lost 0 bases, and 25 bases lay between the germline ends. In germline, CDR1 is SGHNT, CDR2 YENEEA. 60 Vbeta and 13 Jbeta primers were used in PCR. Some clones are missing from TCRdb's copy, which holds only in-frame ones; the method was immunoSEQ multiplex PCR. This table holds roughly 150,000 clones, roughly 80% found once. Study observations and caveats: An analysis that was carried out later associated 16,000 or so TCR beta sequences with HLA alleles at 0.05 false discovery rate. Later analysis indicated greater clonal expansion among HLA-associated TCR beta chains than among equally common other chains. One variant, a missense change in DCLRE1C, was linked in a later analysis to TCR beta V- and J-gene trimming. Some TCR beta chains (about 180 of them) were listed as cytomegalovirus-associated.

The chain has TRBV11-3 and TRBJ1-5, with D unclear. Sequenced input: PBMCs. The TCR sequence derives from a female donor in good health and CMV-seronegative. The CDR3 nucleotides read TGTGCCAGCACCCCCGTCTGGAAGGAGAGAATTTATAGCAATCAGCCCCAGCATTTT. This sequence encodes CASTPVWKERIYSNQPQHF.